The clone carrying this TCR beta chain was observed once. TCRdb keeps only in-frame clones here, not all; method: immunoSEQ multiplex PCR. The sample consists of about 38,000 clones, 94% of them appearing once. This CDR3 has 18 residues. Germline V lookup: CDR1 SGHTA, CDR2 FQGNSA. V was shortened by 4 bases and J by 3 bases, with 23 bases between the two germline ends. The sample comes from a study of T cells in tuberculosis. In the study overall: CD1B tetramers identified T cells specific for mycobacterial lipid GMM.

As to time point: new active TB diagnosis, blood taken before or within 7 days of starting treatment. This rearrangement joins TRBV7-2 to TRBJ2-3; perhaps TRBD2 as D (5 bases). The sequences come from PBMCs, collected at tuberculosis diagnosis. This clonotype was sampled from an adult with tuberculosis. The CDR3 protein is CASSSSSFRTGFTDTQYF. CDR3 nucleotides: TGTGCCAGCAGCTCCTCGAGCTTTAGGACTGGATTTACAGATACGCAGTATTTT.